One sample yielded the 17 T cell receptor beta chains listed below, sequenced in a study of shared clonotypes between healthy human individuals. TCRdb's copy holds only in-frame clones and misses some; the assay was immunoSEQ multiplex PCR. The sample shows over a million clones, over 95% of them seen only once. Sequenced: naive CD4+ T cells sorted from blood. Subset specified: CD45RA+ positively selected. The receptors were sampled from a man aged 25-45 years in good health.

The rearrangement uses TRBV7-9 and TRBJ2-2; D call uncertain. The CDR3 is 14 amino acids. The germline V and J ends were trimmed by 5 bases and 6 bases, with 13 bases remaining between them. Germline loops: CDR1 SEHNR, CDR2 FQNEAQ (reference sequence). CDR3 sequence: CASSRIVGAGELFF. The CDR3 DNA follows: TGTGCCAGCAGCAGAATCGTTGGGGCCGGGGAGCTGTTTTTT.

The CDR3 loop reads CATSEGYYNEQFF. CDR3 sequence (DNA): TGTGCCACCAGCGAAGGGTATTACAATGAGCAGTTCTTC. V and J are TRBV15 and TRBJ2-1; D gene ambiguous. The CDR3 extends over 13 amino acids. Germline V gene lookup returns CDR1 LNHNV and CDR2 YYDKDF (reference sequence). The V end was cut by 5 bases, the J end by 4 bases, with 9 bases between.

The chain couples TRBV29-1 to TRBJ2-7; D possibly corresponds to TRBD2 (5 bases). Germline CDR1 SQVTM, CDR2 ANQGSEA. V lost 5 bases to trimming and J lost 0 bases, with 5 bases between them. The CDR3 contains 11 residues. The CDR3 sequence: CSVTSSYEQYF. The CDR3 region has the DNA TGCAGCGTTACTAGCTCCTACGAGCAGTACTTC.

V usage is TRBV6-1 and J usage is TRBJ2-7, with D possibly called TRBD1 or TRBD2 (5 bases each). Germline values: CDR1 MNHNS, CDR2 SASEGT. Trimming took off 6 bases at V and 1 base at J, with 13 bases between the two ends. The CDR3 has 14 amino acids. The CDR3 coding sequence is TGTGCCAGCAGCGGCAGGGACCCTTCCTACGAGCAGTACTTC. It translates to CASSGRDPSYEQYF.

The J gene is TRBJ2-1, the V gene TRBV4-2; D might be TRBD2 (5 bases). V lost 3 bases, J lost 7 bases, and 19 bases lay in between. In germline, CDR1 is LGHNA, CDR2 YNFKEQ. CDR3 size: 16 residues. The CDR3 bases are TGTGCCAGCAGCCAGAAGACCCAACCCGGGATTAATGAGCAGTTCTTC. It is translated as CASSQKTQPGINEQFF.

V and J are TRBV9 and TRBJ1-1; D ambiguous. The CDR3 length is 14 residues. Germline V gene data show CDR1 as SGDLS and CDR2 as YYNGEE. V lost 0 bases and J 1 base, leaving 7 bases between the germline ends. DNA for the CDR3: TGTGCCAGCAGCGTAGTGCAGCCGAACACTGAAGCTTTCTTT. Residues: CASSVVQPNTEAFF. Full variable domain (missing parts from reference TRBV9 and TRBJ1-1): DSGVTQTPKHLITATGQRVTLRCSPRSGDLSVYWYQQSLDQGLQFLIQYYNGEERAKGNILERFSAQQFPDLHSELNLSSLELGDSALYFCASSVVQPNTEAFFGQGTRLTVV.

V and J are TRBV30 and TRBJ1-1, with D hard to call. CDR1 is GTSNPN, CDR2 SVGIG, per germline (reference sequence). The CDR3 is 11 residues long. V lost 2 bases to trimming and J lost 8 bases, with 9 bases between them. The CDR3 region is CAWSPRAEAFF. The CDR3 DNA sequence: TGTGCCTGGAGTCCCCGGGCCGAAGCTTTCTTT.

As for this clone: At the DNA level, this CDR3 is encoded by other sequences in the same sample as well. As DNA, the CDR3 is TGCGCCAGCAGCTTGGCAGGGGCAAACTACGAGCAGTACTTC. It codes for CASSLAGANYEQYF. The chain is built from TRBV5-1 and TRBJ2-7, with D maybe TRBD1 (6 bases). Trimming took 0 bases from V and 3 from J, leaving 10 bases between them. The CDR3 sequence is 14 residues long. Germline V gene data show CDR1 as SGHRS and CDR2 as YFSETQ.

The chain uses TRBV7-2 and TRBJ2-7; 7 bases line up with TRBD2. After removal of 6 bases from V and 6 bases from J, the junction contained 11 bases not matched to a gene. From germline, CDR1 is SGHTA and CDR2 FQGNSA. The length of the CDR3 is 14 residues. DNA of the CDR3: TGTGCCAGCAGTAAGACGGCGGGAGAAGGCGAGCAGTACTTC. Protein: CASSKTAGEGEQYF.

The chain couples TRBV4-2 to TRBJ1-3, with 8 nucleotides matching TRBD1. J gave up 2 bases and V 0 bases, and 6 bases lay outside the gene matches. Germline CDR1 reads LGHNA; CDR2 reads YNFKEQ. The CDR3 contains 17 residues. CDR3 sequence reads: CASSQDGTGGAGNTIYF. The CDR3 DNA sequence: TGTGCCAGCAGCCAAGACGGAACAGGGGGGGCTGGAAACACCATATATTTT.

This rearrangement joins TRBV10-3 to TRBJ2-7, with D maybe TRBD1 (6 bases). Germline V lookup: CDR1 ENHRY, CDR2 SYGVKD. The CDR3 length is 12 residues. The V end was cut by 11 bases, the J end by 5 bases, with 16 bases between. CDR3 region: CAVQTGSDEQYF. CDR3 in DNA: TGTGCCGTCCAGACAGGCTCAGACGAGCAGTACTTC.

The J gene is TRBJ2-7, the V gene TRBV6-5; TRBD1 matches 7 bases. The germline V gene encodes CDR1 MNHEY and CDR2 SVGAGI. The ends lost 2 bases at V and 3 bases at J; junction bases unmatched: 1. The length of the CDR3 is 13 residues. CDR3 in DNA: TGTGCCAGCAGTTACGGACAGGTCTACGAGCAGTACTTC. Amino acids: CASSYGQVYEQYF.

The rearrangement joins TRBV7-9 to TRBJ2-1, with 10 bases matching TRBD2. The CDR3 is 17 amino acids. The germline gives CDR1 SEHNR, CDR2 FQNEAQ (reference sequence). V shed 1 base, J shed 4 bases, and the junction held 7 bases outside the gene matches. The CDR3 sequence: CASSLGSLAGDYNEQFF. CDR3 nucleotide sequence: TGTGCCAGCAGCTTAGGTAGCCTAGCGGGAGATTACAATGAGCAGTTCTTC. The whole variable domain, filled in from reference TRBV7-9 and TRBJ2-1, reads DTGVSQNPRHKITKRGQNVTFRCDPISEHNRLYWYRQTLGQGPEFLTYFQNEAQLEKSRLLSDRFSAERPKGSFSTLEIQRTEQGDSAMYLCASSLGSLAGDYNEQFFGPGTRLTVL.

As to this clone: This specimen includes other DNA sequences encoding the same CDR3. The V gene is TRBV9, the J gene TRBJ2-3; D not resolved. Germline V gene data show CDR1 as SGDLS and CDR2 as YYNGEE. The V gene lost 0 bases and the J gene lost 1 base, with 6 bases spanning the gap. This CDR3 is built from 14 residues. This chain's CDR3 is CASSVVAGTDTQYF. The CDR3 DNA follows: TGTGCCAGCAGCGTAGTTGCAGGCACAGATACGCAGTATTTT.

The table lists this clone with a few counts. The chain has TRBV30 and TRBJ2-3; D call uncertain. CDR1 is GTSNPN and CDR2 is SVGIG in the germline V gene (reference sequence). Trimming removed 2 bases from V and 6 bases from J, with 3 bases in between. CDR3 length equals 10 residues. CDR3 in amino acids: CAWSRDTQYF. DNA of the CDR3: TGTGCCTGGAGTAGGGATACGCAGTATTTT.

The J gene is TRBJ2-1, the V gene TRBV19, with D possibly being TRBD1 (5 bases). The CDR3 spans 13 residues. Germline loops: CDR1 LNHDA, CDR2 SQIVND (reference sequence). V gave up 6 bases and J gave up 4 bases, with 10 bases separating them. The CDR3 DNA reads TGTGCCAGTAGCGCAGGGTTGTACAATGAGCAGTTCTTC. Its translation is CASSAGLYNEQFF.

The J gene is TRBJ2-7, the V gene TRBV11-2; D gene ambiguous. The germline CDR1 and CDR2 sequences are SGHAT and FQNNGV. Trimming took off 1 base at V and 2 bases at J, with 9 bases between the two ends. The CDR3 is 14 residues long. CDR3 region: CASSLVDRTYEQYF. The CDR3 DNA is TGTGCCAGCAGCTTAGTGGACCGAACCTACGAGCAGTACTTC.